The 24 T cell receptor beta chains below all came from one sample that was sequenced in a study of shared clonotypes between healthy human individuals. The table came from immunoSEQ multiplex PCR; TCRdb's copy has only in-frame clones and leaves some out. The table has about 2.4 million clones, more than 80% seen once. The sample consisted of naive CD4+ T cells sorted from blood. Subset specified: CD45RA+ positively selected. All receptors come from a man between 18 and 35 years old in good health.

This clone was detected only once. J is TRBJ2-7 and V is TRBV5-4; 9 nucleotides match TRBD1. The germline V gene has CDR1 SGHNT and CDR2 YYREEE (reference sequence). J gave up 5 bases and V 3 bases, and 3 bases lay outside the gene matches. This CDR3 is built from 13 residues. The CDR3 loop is CASSWTGDNEQYF. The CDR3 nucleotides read TGTGCCAGCAGCTGGACAGGGGACAACGAGCAGTACTTC.

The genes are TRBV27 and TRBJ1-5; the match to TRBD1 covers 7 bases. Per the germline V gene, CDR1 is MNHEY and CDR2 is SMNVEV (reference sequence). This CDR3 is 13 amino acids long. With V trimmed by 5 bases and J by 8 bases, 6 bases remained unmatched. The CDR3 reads CASSRRGQEPQHF. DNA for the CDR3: TGTGCCAGCAGTCGAAGGGGGCAGGAGCCCCAGCATTTT.

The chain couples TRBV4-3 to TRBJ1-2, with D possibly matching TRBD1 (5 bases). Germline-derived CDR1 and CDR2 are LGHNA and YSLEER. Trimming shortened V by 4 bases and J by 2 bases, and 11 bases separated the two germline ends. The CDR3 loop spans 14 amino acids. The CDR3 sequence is CASSPGDGNYGYTF. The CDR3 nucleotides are TGCGCCAGCAGCCCCGGGGACGGGAACTATGGCTACACCTTC.

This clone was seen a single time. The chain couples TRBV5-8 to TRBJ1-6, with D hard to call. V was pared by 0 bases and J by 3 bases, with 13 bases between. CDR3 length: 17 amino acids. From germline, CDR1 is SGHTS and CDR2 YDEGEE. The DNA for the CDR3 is TGTGCCAGCAGCTTGGCCCCCCTAAAGCGCTATAATTCACCCCTCCACTTT. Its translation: CASSLAPLKRYNSPLHF. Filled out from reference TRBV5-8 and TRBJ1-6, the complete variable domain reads EAGVTQSPTHLIKTRGQQATLRCSPISGHTSVYWYQQALGLGLQFLLWYDEGEERNRGNFPPRFSGRQFPNYSSELNVNALELEDSALYLCASSLAPLKRYNSPLHFGNGTRLTVT.

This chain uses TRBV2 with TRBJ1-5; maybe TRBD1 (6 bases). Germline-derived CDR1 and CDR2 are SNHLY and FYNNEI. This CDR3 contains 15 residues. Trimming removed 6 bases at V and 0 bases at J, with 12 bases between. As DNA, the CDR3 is TGTGCCAGCAGCGGTACAGGGATTAGCAATCAGCCCCAGCATTTT. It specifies CASSGTGISNQPQHF.

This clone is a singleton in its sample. This CDR3 is CASETDNTGELFF. CDR3 nucleotide sequence: TGTGCCAGTGAAACGGATAACACCGGGGAGCTGTTTTTT. The chain recombines TRBV9 with TRBJ2-2; D call uncertain. This CDR3 comprises 13 residues. Germline V gene sequence: CDR1 SGDLS, CDR2 YYNGEE. V lost 8 bases, J lost 2 bases, and 10 bases lay in between.

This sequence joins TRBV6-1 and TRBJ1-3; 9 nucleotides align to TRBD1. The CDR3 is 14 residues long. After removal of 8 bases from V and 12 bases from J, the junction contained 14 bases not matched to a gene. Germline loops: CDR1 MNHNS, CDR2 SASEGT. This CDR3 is CASGTGQGSIGIYF. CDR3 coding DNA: TGTGCCAGCGGTACGGGACAGGGTTCCATAGGCATATATTTT.

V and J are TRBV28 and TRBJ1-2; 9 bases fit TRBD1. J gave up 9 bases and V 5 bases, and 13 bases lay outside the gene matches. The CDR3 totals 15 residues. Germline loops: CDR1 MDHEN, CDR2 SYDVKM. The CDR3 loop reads CASSTQITGGWSYTF. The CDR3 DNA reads TGTGCCAGCAGTACTCAAATTACAGGGGGCTGGAGCTACACCTTC.

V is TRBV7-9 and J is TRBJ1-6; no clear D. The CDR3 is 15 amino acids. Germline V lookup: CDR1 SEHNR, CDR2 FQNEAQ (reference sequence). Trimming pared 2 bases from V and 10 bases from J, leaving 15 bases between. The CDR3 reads CASSLMVDEHSPLHF. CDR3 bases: TGTGCCAGCAGCTTAATGGTTGATGAACACTCACCCCTCCACTTT.

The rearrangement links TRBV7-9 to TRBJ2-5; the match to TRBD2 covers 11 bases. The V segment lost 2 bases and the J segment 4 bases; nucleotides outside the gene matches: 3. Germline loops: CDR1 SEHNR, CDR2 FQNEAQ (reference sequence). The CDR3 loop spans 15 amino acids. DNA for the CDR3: TGTGCCAGCAGCTTATCTAGCGGGGGGCCAGAGACCCAGTACTTC. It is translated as CASSLSSGGPETQYF.

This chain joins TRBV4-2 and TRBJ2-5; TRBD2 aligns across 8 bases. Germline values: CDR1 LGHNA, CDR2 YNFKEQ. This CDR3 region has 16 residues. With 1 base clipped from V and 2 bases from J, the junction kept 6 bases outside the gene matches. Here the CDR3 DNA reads TGTGCCAGCAGCCAAGGACTAGCGCTGGGACAAGAGACCCAGTACTTC. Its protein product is CASSQGLALGQETQYF.

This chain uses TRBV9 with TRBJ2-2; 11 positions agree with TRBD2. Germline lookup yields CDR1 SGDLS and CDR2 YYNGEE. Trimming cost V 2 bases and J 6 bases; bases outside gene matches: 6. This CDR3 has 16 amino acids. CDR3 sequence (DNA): TGTGCCAGCAGCGTCAGTAGCGGGAGGGCCCCCGGGGAGCTGTTTTTT. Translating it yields CASSVSSGRAPGELFF.

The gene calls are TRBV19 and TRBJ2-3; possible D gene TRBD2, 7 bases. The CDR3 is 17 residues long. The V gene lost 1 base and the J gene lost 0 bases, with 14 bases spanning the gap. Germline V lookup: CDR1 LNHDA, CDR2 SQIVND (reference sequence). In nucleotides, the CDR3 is TGTGCCAGTAGTATAGCAGTTAAGGGGGGGAGCACAGATACGCAGTATTTT. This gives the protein CASSIAVKGGSTDTQYF.

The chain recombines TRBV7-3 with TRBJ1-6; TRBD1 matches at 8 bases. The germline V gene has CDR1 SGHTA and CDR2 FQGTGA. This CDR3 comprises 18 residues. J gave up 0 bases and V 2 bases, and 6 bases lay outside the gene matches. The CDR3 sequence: CASSLSGGGSSYNSPLHF. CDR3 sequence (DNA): TGTGCCAGCAGCTTATCAGGGGGCGGGAGCTCCTATAATTCACCCCTCCACTTT.

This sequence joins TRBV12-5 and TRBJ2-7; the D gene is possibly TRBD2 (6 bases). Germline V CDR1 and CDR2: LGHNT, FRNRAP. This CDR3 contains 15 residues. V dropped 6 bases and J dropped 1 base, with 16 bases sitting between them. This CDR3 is CASGPSPAGSYEQYF. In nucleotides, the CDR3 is TGTGCTAGTGGCCCCTCCCCGGCGGGGTCCTACGAGCAGTACTTC. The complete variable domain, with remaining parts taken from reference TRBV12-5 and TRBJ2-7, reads DARVTQTPRHKVTEMGQEVTMRCQPILGHNTVFWYRQTMMQGLELLAYFRNRAPLDDSGMPKDRFSAEMPDATLATLKIQPSEPRDSAVYFCASGPSPAGSYEQYFGPGTRLTVT.

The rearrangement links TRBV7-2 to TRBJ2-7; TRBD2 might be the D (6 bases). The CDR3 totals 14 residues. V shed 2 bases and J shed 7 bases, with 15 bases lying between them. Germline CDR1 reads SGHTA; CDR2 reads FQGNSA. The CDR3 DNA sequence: TGTGCCAGCAGCTTAACGGGGACTGGTTTTGAGCAGTACTTC. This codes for CASSLTGTGFEQYF.

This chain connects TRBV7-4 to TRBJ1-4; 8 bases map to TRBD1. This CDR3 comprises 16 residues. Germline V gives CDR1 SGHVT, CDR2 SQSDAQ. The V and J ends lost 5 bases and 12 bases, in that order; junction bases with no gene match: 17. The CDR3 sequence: CASSRASRDRCAELFF. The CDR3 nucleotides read TGTGCCAGCAGCCGCGCGTCCCGGGACAGGTGTGCGGAACTGTTTTTT.

The CDR3 nucleotides are TGTGCCAGTAGCCTCCGGGACTACCAAGAGACCCAGTACTTC. Protein sequence: CASSLRDYQETQYF. This chain links TRBV19 with TRBJ2-5, with D possibly being TRBD2 (6 bases). The CDR3 totals 14 residues. V gave up 6 bases and J gave up 0 bases, with 11 bases separating them. Per germline, CDR1 LNHDA and CDR2 SQIVND (reference sequence).

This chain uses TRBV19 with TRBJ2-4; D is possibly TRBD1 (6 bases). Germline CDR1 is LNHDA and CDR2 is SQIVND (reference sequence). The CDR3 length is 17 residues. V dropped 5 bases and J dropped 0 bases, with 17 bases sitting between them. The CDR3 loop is CASSPRTESLAKNIQYF. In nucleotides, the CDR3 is TGTGCCAGTAGTCCTCGGACAGAAAGTTTAGCCAAAAACATTCAGTACTTC. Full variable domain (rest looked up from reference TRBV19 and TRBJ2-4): DGGITQSPKYLFRKEGQNVTLSCEQNLNHDAMYWYRQDPGQGLRLIYYSQIVNDFQKGDIAEGYSVSREKKESFPLTVTSAQKNPTAFYLCASSPRTESLAKNIQYFGAGTRLSVL.

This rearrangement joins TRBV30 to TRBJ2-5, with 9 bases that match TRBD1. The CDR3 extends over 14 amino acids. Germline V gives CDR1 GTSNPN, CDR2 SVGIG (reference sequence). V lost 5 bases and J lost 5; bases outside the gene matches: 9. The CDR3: CAWGTGQGMETQYF. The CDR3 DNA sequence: TGTGCCTGGGGCACAGGACAGGGGATGGAGACCCAGTACTTC.

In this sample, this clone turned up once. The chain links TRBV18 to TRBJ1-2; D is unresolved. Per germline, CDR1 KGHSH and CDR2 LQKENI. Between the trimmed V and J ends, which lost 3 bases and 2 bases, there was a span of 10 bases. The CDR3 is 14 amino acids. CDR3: CASSPGSENYGYTF. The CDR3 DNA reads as TGTGCCAGCTCACCCGGGTCAGAGAACTATGGCTACACCTTC.

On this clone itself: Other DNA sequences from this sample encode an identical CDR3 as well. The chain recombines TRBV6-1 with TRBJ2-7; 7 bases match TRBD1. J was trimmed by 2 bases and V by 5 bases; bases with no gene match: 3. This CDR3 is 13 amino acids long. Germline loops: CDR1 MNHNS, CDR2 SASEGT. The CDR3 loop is CASSRTGTYEQYF. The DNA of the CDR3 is TGTGCCAGCAGTCGGACAGGTACCTACGAGCAGTACTTC.

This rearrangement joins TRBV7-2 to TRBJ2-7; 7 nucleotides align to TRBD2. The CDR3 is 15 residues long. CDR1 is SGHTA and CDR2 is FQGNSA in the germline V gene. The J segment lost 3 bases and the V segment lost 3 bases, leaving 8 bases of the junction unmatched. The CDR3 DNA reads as TGTGCCAGCAGCTTGGCGGGGGTATCCCTCTACGAGCAGTACTTC. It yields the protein CASSLAGVSLYEQYF.

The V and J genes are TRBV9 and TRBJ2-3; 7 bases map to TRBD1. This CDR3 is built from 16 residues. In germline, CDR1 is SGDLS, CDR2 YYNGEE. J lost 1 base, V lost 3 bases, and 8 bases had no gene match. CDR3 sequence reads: CASSAQTGYGTDTQYF. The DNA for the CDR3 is TGTGCCAGCAGCGCACAGACAGGGTACGGCACAGATACGCAGTATTTT. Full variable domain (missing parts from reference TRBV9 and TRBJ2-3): DSGVTQTPKHLITATGQRVTLRCSPRSGDLSVYWYQQSLDQGLQFLIQYYNGEERAKGNILERFSAQQFPDLHSELNLSSLELGDSALYFCASSAQTGYGTDTQYFGPGTRLTVL.